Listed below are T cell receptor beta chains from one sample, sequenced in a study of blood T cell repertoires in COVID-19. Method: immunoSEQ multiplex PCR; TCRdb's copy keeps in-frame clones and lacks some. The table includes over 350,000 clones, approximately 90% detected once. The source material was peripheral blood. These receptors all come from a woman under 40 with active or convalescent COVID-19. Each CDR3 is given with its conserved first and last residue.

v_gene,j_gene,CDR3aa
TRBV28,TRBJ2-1,CASSLQVGGRSYNEQFF
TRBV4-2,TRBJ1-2,CASSPSGDGYTF
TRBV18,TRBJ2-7,CASSPGDRPFSYEQYF
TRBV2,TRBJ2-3,CASSPYTDTQYF
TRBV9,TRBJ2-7,CASSVQASSYEQYF
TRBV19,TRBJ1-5,CASNPGINQPQHF
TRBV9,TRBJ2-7,CASSVGGLAAEQYF
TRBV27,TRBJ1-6,CASSWADNSPLHF
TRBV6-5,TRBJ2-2,CASSKTSNTGELFF
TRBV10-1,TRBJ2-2,CASRSGTNTGELFF
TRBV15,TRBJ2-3,CATSRDRVAGGTDTQYF
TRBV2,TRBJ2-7,CASSVLAGVPEQYF
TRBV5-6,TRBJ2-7,CASSLGHGTSLGEQYF
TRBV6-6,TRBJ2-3,CASSQPDLDRNTDTQYF
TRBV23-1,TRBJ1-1,CASNLIGTGAETEAFF
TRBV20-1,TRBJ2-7,CSASIVAGVYEQYF
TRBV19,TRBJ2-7,CASTAVGGYEQYF
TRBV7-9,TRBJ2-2,CASSPLDVVGELFF
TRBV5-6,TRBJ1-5,CASSLGWGSSHQPQHF
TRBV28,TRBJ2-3,CASTSDWDTQYF
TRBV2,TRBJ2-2,CASSSSRVTEAGELFF
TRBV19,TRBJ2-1,CASTLAPPTGYNEQFF
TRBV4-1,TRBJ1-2,CASSLRKENYGYTF
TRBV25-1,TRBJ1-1,CASSVEKTGEPMNTEAFF
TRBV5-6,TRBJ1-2,CASSRTGENYGYTF
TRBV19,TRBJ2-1,CASSPGQGYEQFF
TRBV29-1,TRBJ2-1,CSAQYTSSYNEQFF
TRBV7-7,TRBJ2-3,CASSWGLAGGRRADTQYF
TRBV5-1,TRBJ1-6,CASSLGQGESPLHF
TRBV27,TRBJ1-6,CASSRPWGQGGSPLHF
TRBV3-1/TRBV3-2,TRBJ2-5,CASSTASQETQYF
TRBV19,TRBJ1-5,CASSIGGGGEPQHF
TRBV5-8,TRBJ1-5,CASSGTGKNQPQHF
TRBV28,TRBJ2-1,CASNPMQGSYNEQFF
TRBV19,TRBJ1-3,CATRPQGDRNTIYF
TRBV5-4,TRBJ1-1,CASSPVADRGRWTEAFF
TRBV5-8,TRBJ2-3,CASSSKFGTKNTDTQYF
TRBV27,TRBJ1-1,CASSSTGLDTEAFF
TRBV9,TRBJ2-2,CASSDTGTIHPGELFF
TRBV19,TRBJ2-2,CASSTSSINTGELFF
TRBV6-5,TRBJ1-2,CAATTGLNYGYTF
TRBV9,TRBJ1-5,CASSATGTVNQPQHF
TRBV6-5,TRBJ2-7,CASSNDRVGYEQYF
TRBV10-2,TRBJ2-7,CACREGGLAAYEQYF
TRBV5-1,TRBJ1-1,CASTPGQPMNTEAFF
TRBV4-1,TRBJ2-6,CASSQEPGVLAGANVLTF
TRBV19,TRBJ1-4,CASSPVWGPTNEKLFF
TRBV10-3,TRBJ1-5,CAISESRTGNQPQHF
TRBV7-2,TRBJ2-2,CASSLFSGGAGGELFF
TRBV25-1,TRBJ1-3,CASRGRLQGVGGNTIYF